A selection of T cell receptor beta chains follows, all from one sample in a study of PD-1 blockade in classical Hodgkin lymphoma. Profiled with immunoSEQ multiplex PCR; TCRdb holds only in-frame clones, not every one. Of some 9,300 clones detected, roughly four fifths appear once; the ten largest clones hold under 5.5%. The sample in question was CD4+ T cells from blood, obtained before the fourth cycle of nivolumab. Receptors originate from a human donor with classical Hodgkin lymphoma. The CDR3 runs from the conserved cysteine through the conserved F or W. D genes are given only for firm matches. Clone size is stated in some rows and not others, as once, few, many or a class when expanded.

V	length	D	J	size	CDR3	DNA
TRBV7-2	13	.	TRBJ2-1	.	CASSLLVANEQFF	TGTGCCAGCAGCTTACTCGTAGCCAATGAGCAGTTCTTC
TRBV19	14	TRBD1	TRBJ1-6	.	CGTGQSGGGSPLHF	TGCGGGACAGGGCAATCCGGAGGAGGTTCACCCCTCCACTTT
TRBV18	15	TRBD1	TRBJ2-7	.	CASSLTGTGIYEQYF	TGTGCCAGCTCACTTACCGGGACAGGTATCTACGAGCAGTACTTC
TRBV28	14	TRBD1	TRBJ1-1	.	CASSHQGVYTEAFF	TGTGCCAGCAGCCATCAGGGGGTTTACACTGAAGCTTTCTTT
TRBV5-1	15	.	TRBJ1-5	once	CASSLGGYSNQPQHF	TGCGCCAGCAGCTTGGGAGGATATAGCAATCAGCCCCAGCATTTT
TRBV5-1	15	.	TRBJ1-1	.	CASSLGFGGNTEAFF	TGCGCCAGCAGCTTGGGCTTTGGGGGGAACACTGAAGCTTTCTTT
TRBV28	14	TRBD1	TRBJ1-2	large	CASSLLGTDYGYTF	TGTGCCAGCAGTTTACTCGGGACAGACTATGGCTACACCTTC
TRBV18	16	TRBD1	TRBJ1-4	.	CASSRQGTLTNEKLFF	TGTGCCAGCTCACGACAGGGAACTTTGACTAATGAAAAACTGTTTTTT
TRBV4-3	16	TRBD1	TRBJ1-4	.	CASSPQGGQSNEKLFF	TGCGCCAGCAGCCCTCAAGGGGGACAGAGTAATGAAAAACTGTTTTTT
TRBV2	15	.	TRBJ1-6	.	CASARSQGDNSPLHF	TGTGCCAGCGCACGATCACAGGGAGATAATTCACCCCTCCACTTT
TRBV29-1	13	TRBD2	TRBJ2-5	few	CSVHQRGPETQYF	TGCAGCGTCCACCAGCGGGGTCCAGAGACCCAGTACTTC
TRBV6-5	12	.	TRBJ1-2	.	CASRQGSHGYTF	TGTGCCAGCAGACAGGGTTCTCATGGCTACACCTTC
TRBV7-6	12	.	TRBJ1-2	.	CASSLRGSGYTF	TGTGCCAGCAGTCTTCGGGGGAGTGGCTACACCTTC
TRBV27	17	.	TRBJ1-6	.	CASSPPRSRDTYSPLHF	TGTGCCAGCAGTCCCCCCCGCTCCCGGGACACTTATTCACCCCTCCACTTT
TRBV19	16	.	TRBJ2-1	.	CASSFWVSGTYNEQFF	TGTGCCAGTAGTTTTTGGGTATCCGGAACCTACAATGAGCAGTTCTTC
TRBV27	14	.	TRBJ2-1	.	CASSVGQSWNEQFF	TGTGCCAGCAGTGTTGGACAGAGTTGGAATGAGCAGTTCTTC
TRBV27	16	TRBD1	TRBJ2-3	.	CASRGQGALATDTQYF	TGTGCCAGCAGGGGACAGGGGGCGCTAGCAACAGATACGCAGTATTTT
TRBV18	13	.	TRBJ2-7	.	CASSPSGLDEQYF	TGTGCCAGCTCACCATCAGGGTTGGACGAGCAGTACTTC
TRBV9	11	.	TRBJ2-1	.	CASSVHNEQFF	TGTGCCAGCAGCGTTCACAATGAGCAGTTCTTC
TRBV5-1	14	.	TRBJ2-5	.	CASSLTGNQETQYF	TGCGCCAGCAGCTTAACCGGGAACCAAGAGACCCAGTACTTC
TRBV6-1	14	TRBD1	TRBJ2-7	.	CASLETGESYEQYF	TGTGCCAGCCTTGAGACAGGGGAAAGCTACGAGCAGTACTTC
TRBV5-5	14	.	TRBJ2-5	few	CASSLDLAQETQYF	TGTGCCAGCAGCTTGGATCTCGCCCAAGAGACCCAGTACTTC